Sequencing of this T cell receptor beta chain was carried out in a study of shared clonotypes between healthy human individuals. Findings of the study overall: Generation of non-shared clonotypes was less probable than generation of clonotypes shared by all four donors.

As to this clone: What it binds is unknown.

The deep-level immunoSEQ assay was used. Assay used: immunoSEQ multiplex PCR; TCRdb lists only in-frame clones, some missing. The sample has approximately 500,000 clones; less than 96% are singletons. From CD4+ cells came CD45RA+ naive and CD45RA-negative memory subsets. The sequenced sample was naive CD4+ T cells sorted from blood. Subset specified: CD45RA+ positively selected. The TCR was taken from a woman in her thirties in good health.

The CDR3 sequence is CASSHLISGRRHEQFF. DNA for the CDR3: TGCGCCAGCAGCCACCTTATTAGCGGGAGACGACATGAGCAGTTCTTC. The V call is TRBV4-1, the J call TRBJ2-1; 9 bases are a match to TRBD2. This CDR3 is built from 16 residues. Germline CDR1 reads MGHRA; CDR2 reads YSYEKL. Trimming removed 3 bases from V and 8 bases from J; junction bases left unmatched: 11.